This TCR beta chain appears in the sequencing data of a study of human T cells and chemical hapten exposure (dated by TCRdb to about 2021). General notes on the study: For sensitization, 2% DPC in acetone was applied to a roughly 2 cm by roughly 2 cm area of upper inner arm skin. Weekly therapeutic DPC doses were additionally applied to the scalp of patients throughout the approximately 23-week study period. Patch testing was performed on the upper back with Finn chambers containing 0.01% DPC, and the patch tests were scored after 6 days according to International Contact Dermatitis Research Group standards. Most of the patients in the cohort were female, and the cohort covered alopecia areata with under or over 50% scalp involvement, alopecia totalis and alopecia universalis. Libraries were pooled for sequencing, and per-sample TCR yields varied mainly because of small differences in library volumes within the pool. The study tracked peripheral blood TCR repertoire changes in vivo during primary and secondary sensitization to the hapten diphenylcyclopropenone (DPC) in alopecia patients. Blood was sampled from patients pre-sensitization (week 0) and at 2, 6 and about 24 weeks after DPC sensitization. Approximately 28 alopecia patients provided blood for TCR sequencing at one to four time points (pre-sensitization, 2, 6 and 24 weeks). What the work shows at the level of the full study, not this receptor alone: All patients had alopecia, a presumed autoimmune disease, so their immune response might differ from that of healthy individuals. Repeated subsampling changed both the strength of the expansion versus patch-test correlation and the threshold at which the correlation became significant. No change with DPC sensitization was found in the number of TCRs above 1 in 1000 frequency, and no evidence of global repertoire structure alterations was found. A positive correlation was found between the number of PT1 expanded TCRs and patch test score, with significance reached at thresholds 8, 16 and 32 but not 4. Expanded TCRs formed significantly more large CDR3 similarity clusters than pre-sensitization or healthy control sets, consistent with antigen-driven responses.

The germline V gene (reference sequence) specifies SGHNT as CDR1 and YYREEE as CDR2. The CDR3 goes from the cysteine to the phenylalanine over 15 residues. Only the CDR3 DNA stays, 45 bases, in frame from base 1. As regards this clonotype: The antigen it binds to is not known. A read error may account for a junction end that differs from germline.

Receptor amplification or capture employed RACE. The sample was run on a NextSeq 500. During library preparation, unique molecular identifiers were attached to individual cDNA molecules so that TCRs could be counted quantitatively and reproducibly. Each blood RNA sample was used to sequence both TCR alpha and TCR beta chains. Turning to the authors' computational methods: A median of around 100,000 TCRs per sample was observed, with a range of roughly 23,224 to 750,000. V, J and CDR3 annotation of the TCR reads was carried out using the Decombinator software suite. Every sample was subsampled to the same number of TCRs (28,000) for the PS versus PT1 abundance plots. Expanded TCRs were defined as absent before sensitization and observed at least eight times at the 2-week time point. TCRdb applied fastp at Q25 and MiXCR to the public reads, then kept only in-frame beta chains. All rows with the same CDR3 protein become a single entry with the most common DNA and genes. The authors' filters were not applied to this entry. For this sample there are about 190,000 distinct CDR3 sequences; around 23% appear just once. 2.5% of the sample lies in the top ten.

The time point label, read with the paper, signifies: patch test 3, about 24 weeks after DPC sensitization. The treatment or condition label, read with the paper, signifies: therapeutic diphenylcyclopropenone sensitization with weekly scalp DPC. Blood at each patch-test visit was drawn before the patch test was applied. Eligible patients were aged 18 to 70, diagnosed with alopecia, deemed suitable for DPC therapy, and excluded if pregnant. Unfractionated whole blood was collected in Tempus Blood RNA tubes, and total RNA was extracted from that blood. The sequence was collected from a woman in her thirties or forties with alopecia areata. Some clones in this sample may be carry-over from other donors' samples. The rearranged chain carries TRBV5-4 and TRBJ2-2, with the D gene tentatively TRBD1 or TRBD2, based on 5 matching bases in each. Material: whole blood, obtained in connection with sensitization to the hapten diphenylcyclopropenone (DPC). The nucleotide sequence reads TGTGCCAGCAGCTTTTTTGAGGGGAACACCGGGGAGCAGTTTTTT. This codes for CASSFFEGNTGEQFF.